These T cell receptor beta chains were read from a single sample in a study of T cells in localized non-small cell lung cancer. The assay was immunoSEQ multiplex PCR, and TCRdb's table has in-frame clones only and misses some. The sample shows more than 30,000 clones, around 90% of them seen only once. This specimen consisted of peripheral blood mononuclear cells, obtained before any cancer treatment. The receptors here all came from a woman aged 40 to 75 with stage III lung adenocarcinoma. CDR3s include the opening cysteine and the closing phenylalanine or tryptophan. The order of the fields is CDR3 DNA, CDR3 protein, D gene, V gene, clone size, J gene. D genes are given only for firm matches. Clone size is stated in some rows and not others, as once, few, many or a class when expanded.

CDR3nt: TGCGCCAGCAGCTTGGCTACGAGCGGGGCGAACACCGGGGAGCTGTTTTTT
CDR3aa: CASSLATSGANTGELFF
d_gene: TRBD2
v_gene: TRBV5-1
abundance: .
j_gene: TRBJ2-2

CDR3nt: TGCAGCGTGGTTATACAGGGAGCCCCCGGGGGCTACACCTTC
CDR3aa: CSVVIQGAPGGYTF
d_gene: .
v_gene: TRBV29-1
abundance: few
j_gene: TRBJ1-2

CDR3nt: TGTGCCAGCAGTGTGGGGCAGGGGAATGAAAAACTGTTTTTT
CDR3aa: CASSVGQGNEKLFF
d_gene: .
v_gene: TRBV2
abundance: .
j_gene: TRBJ1-4

CDR3nt: TGTGCCAGTAGCCCCAGTGGGAACACCGGGGAGCTGTTTTTT
CDR3aa: CASSPSGNTGELFF
d_gene: .
v_gene: TRBV19
abundance: .
j_gene: TRBJ2-2

CDR3nt: TGCGCCAGCAGCTCCACCGGGACGGTCGCAGATACGCAGTATTTT
CDR3aa: CASSSTGTVADTQYF
d_gene: .
v_gene: TRBV5-1
abundance: .
j_gene: TRBJ2-3

CDR3nt: TGCGCCAGCAGTGATAAGGGACTAGCGGGAAGAGAGACCCAGTACTTC
CDR3aa: CASSDKGLAGRETQYF
d_gene: TRBD2
v_gene: TRBV10-1
abundance: .
j_gene: TRBJ2-5

CDR3nt: TGTGCCAGCAGTTACTTGATAACCTACGAGCAGTACTTC
CDR3aa: CASSYLITYEQYF
d_gene: .
v_gene: TRBV6-6
abundance: once
j_gene: TRBJ2-7

CDR3nt: TGCGCCAGCAGCCAAGATAGGACGGATACCTACGAGCAGTACTTC
CDR3aa: CASSQDRTDTYEQYF
d_gene: .
v_gene: TRBV4-3
abundance: .
j_gene: TRBJ2-7

CDR3nt: TGTGCCAGCAGCTCCGGGACTCTAAACACCGGGGAGCTGTTTTTT
CDR3aa: CASSSGTLNTGELFF
d_gene: .
v_gene: TRBV7-2
abundance: once
j_gene: TRBJ2-2

CDR3nt: TGTGCCAGCAGGGTGGCGGGAGGGAGGGAGCAGTACTTC
CDR3aa: CASRVAGGREQYF
d_gene: TRBD2
v_gene: TRBV27
abundance: .
j_gene: TRBJ2-7

CDR3nt: TGTGCCAGCGGCCAACCCCCCCGGAACACTGAAGCTTTCTTT
CDR3aa: CASGQPPRNTEAFF
d_gene: .
v_gene: TRBV28
abundance: .
j_gene: TRBJ1-1

CDR3nt: TGCGCCAGCAGGGAGACTAGCGGGAGCACAGATACGCAGTATTTT
CDR3aa: CASRETSGSTDTQYF
d_gene: TRBD2
v_gene: TRBV5-1
abundance: few
j_gene: TRBJ2-3

CDR3nt: TGCAGCGTTGCAGCAGAGTTGAACACTGAAGCTTTCTTT
CDR3aa: CSVAAELNTEAFF
d_gene: .
v_gene: TRBV29-1
abundance: .
j_gene: TRBJ1-1

CDR3nt: TGCAGCGTCCAAACTACAGGGGGCCGGCTGGATGGCTACACCTTC
CDR3aa: CSVQTTGGRLDGYTF
d_gene: TRBD1
v_gene: TRBV29-1
abundance: .
j_gene: TRBJ1-2

CDR3nt: TGTGCCAGCAGCCCGGGACAGACCTACGAGCAGTACTTC
CDR3aa: CASSPGQTYEQYF
d_gene: TRBD1
v_gene: TRBV7-7
abundance: .
j_gene: TRBJ2-7

CDR3nt: TGTGCCAGCTCCCCCGGGTCGGTAGGCGCGTCCTACGAGCAGTACTTC
CDR3aa: CASSPGSVGASYEQYF
d_gene: .
v_gene: TRBV18
abundance: .
j_gene: TRBJ2-7

CDR3nt: TGTGCCAGCAGCCAGGACAGGGACAACACTGAAGCTTTCTTT
CDR3aa: CASSQDRDNTEAFF
d_gene: TRBD1
v_gene: TRBV5-6
abundance: .
j_gene: TRBJ1-1

CDR3nt: TGTGCCAGCAGCTTAGGACAGTCGAACACCGGGGAGCTGTTTTTT
CDR3aa: CASSLGQSNTGELFF
d_gene: .
v_gene: TRBV7-9
abundance: .
j_gene: TRBJ2-2

CDR3nt: TGTGCCAGCAGGGGTCCCGGAAACACCATATATTTT
CDR3aa: CASRGPGNTIYF
d_gene: .
v_gene: TRBV7-9
abundance: .
j_gene: TRBJ1-3

CDR3nt: TGTGCCACCAGCAGAGATCTGGCCGGGGAGCTGTTTTTT
CDR3aa: CATSRDLAGELFF
d_gene: .
v_gene: TRBV15
abundance: .
j_gene: TRBJ2-2

CDR3nt: TGTGCCAGCAGTTACTCGTCAGGGGGCAGCTACGAGCAGTACTTC
CDR3aa: CASSYSSGGSYEQYF
d_gene: TRBD1
v_gene: TRBV6-5
abundance: .
j_gene: TRBJ2-7

CDR3nt: TGTGCCAGTAGTGGGGACGGACGCTCTGGGGCCAACGTCCTGACTTTC
CDR3aa: CASSGDGRSGANVLTF
d_gene: .
v_gene: TRBV19
abundance: .
j_gene: TRBJ2-6

CDR3nt: TGTGCCACCACAGGGGAAGGTATGAACACTGAAGCTTTCTTT
CDR3aa: CATTGEGMNTEAFF
d_gene: TRBD1
v_gene: TRBV7-2
abundance: medium-sized
j_gene: TRBJ1-1

CDR3nt: TGTGCCAGCAGTTTATTTGGGGGAGAGGGTACAGATACGCAGTATTTT
CDR3aa: CASSLFGGEGTDTQYF
d_gene: .
v_gene: TRBV27
abundance: once
j_gene: TRBJ2-3

CDR3nt: TGCGCCAGCAGCTTCCAGGGACGGAGCTCCTACGAGCAGTACTTC
CDR3aa: CASSFQGRSSYEQYF
d_gene: .
v_gene: TRBV5-1
abundance: once
j_gene: TRBJ2-7

CDR3nt: TGTGCCAGTAGTATAGTGCGGGGAGGCGCGAGGCGAGTATTCGCCACAGATACGCAGTATTTT
CDR3aa: CASSIVRGGARRVFATDTQYF
d_gene: .
v_gene: TRBV19
abundance: .
j_gene: TRBJ2-3

CDR3nt: TGCGCCAGCAGCTTGGAGGCAGCTAACACTGAAGCTTTCTTT
CDR3aa: CASSLEAANTEAFF
d_gene: .
v_gene: TRBV5-1
abundance: .
j_gene: TRBJ1-1

CDR3nt: TGCGCCAGCAGCCCTACTGACGGAAACTATGGCTACACCTTC
CDR3aa: CASSPTDGNYGYTF
d_gene: .
v_gene: TRBV5-1
abundance: .
j_gene: TRBJ1-2

CDR3nt: TGCGCCAGCTCCTGGGAGGGCGGCGAGCAGTACTTC
CDR3aa: CASSWEGGEQYF
d_gene: TRBD2
v_gene: TRBV5-1
abundance: .
j_gene: TRBJ2-7

CDR3nt: TGTGCCAGCAGCTTACTTCCGAGTGGCAATCAGCCCCAGCATTTT
CDR3aa: CASSLLPSGNQPQHF
d_gene: .
v_gene: TRBV7-2
abundance: few
j_gene: TRBJ1-5

CDR3nt: TGTGCCAGCAGTCCCCTTGCCGCAACTAATGAAAAACTGTTTTTT
CDR3aa: CASSPLAATNEKLFF
d_gene: .
v_gene: TRBV6-1
abundance: .
j_gene: TRBJ1-4

CDR3nt: TGTGCCAGCAGCTTCGGGATCTATGGCTACACCTTC
CDR3aa: CASSFGIYGYTF
d_gene: .
v_gene: TRBV7-2
abundance: few
j_gene: TRBJ1-2

CDR3nt: TGTGCCATCAGGGGGGGACAGGGGACCACAGATACGCAGTATTTT
CDR3aa: CAIRGGQGTTDTQYF
d_gene: TRBD1
v_gene: TRBV10-3
abundance: .
j_gene: TRBJ2-3

CDR3nt: TGTGCCAGCAGCTTTGGGACACTAAATGAAAAACTGTTTTTT
CDR3aa: CASSFGTLNEKLFF
d_gene: .
v_gene: TRBV7-8
abundance: .
j_gene: TRBJ1-4

CDR3nt: TGTGCCAGCAGCTTGGCTAGACAGGGGGCTTTTCGCAATCAGCCCCAGCATTTT
CDR3aa: CASSLARQGAFRNQPQHF
d_gene: TRBD1
v_gene: TRBV5-6
abundance: .
j_gene: TRBJ1-5

CDR3nt: TGCGCCAGCAGCCGTTTGAGGGACGGTCAGCCCCAGCATTTT
CDR3aa: CASSRLRDGQPQHF
d_gene: .
v_gene: TRBV4-1
abundance: .
j_gene: TRBJ1-5

CDR3nt: TGTGCCAGCAGTTACTCGTTCCAAGAGACCCAGTACTTC
CDR3aa: CASSYSFQETQYF
d_gene: .
v_gene: TRBV6-5
abundance: .
j_gene: TRBJ2-5

CDR3nt: TGTGCCTGGAGTTGGACAGGGAGCTTCACAGATACGCAGTATTTT
CDR3aa: CAWSWTGSFTDTQYF
d_gene: TRBD1
v_gene: TRBV30
abundance: .
j_gene: TRBJ2-3

CDR3nt: TGTGCCAGCTCACCACAAATTAATGAAAAACTGTTTTTT
CDR3aa: CASSPQINEKLFF
d_gene: .
v_gene: TRBV18
abundance: .
j_gene: TRBJ1-4

CDR3nt: TGTGCCAGTAGTCGGGAAAGAACTGGGGCCAACGTCCTGACTTTC
CDR3aa: CASSRERTGANVLTF
d_gene: .
v_gene: TRBV19
abundance: .
j_gene: TRBJ2-6

CDR3nt: TGTGCCAGCAGCTTCCGGGGGCCGGGTGAGACCCAGTACTTC
CDR3aa: CASSFRGPGETQYF
d_gene: .
v_gene: TRBV5-5
abundance: .
j_gene: TRBJ2-5

CDR3nt: TGTGCCAGCAGCATACTAGCCCGGACCCCCGGGGAGCTGTTTTTT
CDR3aa: CASSILARTPGELFF
d_gene: .
v_gene: TRBV28
abundance: .
j_gene: TRBJ2-2

CDR3nt: TGTGCCAGCAGCTTATCGCCTGCTAGCGGGGGGGCTGGAGAGACCCAGTACTTC
CDR3aa: CASSLSPASGGAGETQYF
d_gene: TRBD2
v_gene: TRBV7-8
abundance: .
j_gene: TRBJ2-5

CDR3nt: TGTGCCTGGAGTGTAGCGGGAGGACCCTACAATGAGCAGTTCTTC
CDR3aa: CAWSVAGGPYNEQFF
d_gene: TRBD2
v_gene: TRBV30
abundance: .
j_gene: TRBJ2-1

CDR3nt: TGCGCCAGCAGCTTGGATTCCCTAAATCAGCCCCAGCATTTT
CDR3aa: CASSLDSLNQPQHF
d_gene: .
v_gene: TRBV5-1
abundance: few
j_gene: TRBJ1-5

CDR3nt: TGTGCCAGCAGTTACAGCCTCCGTTCACCCCTCCACTTT
CDR3aa: CASSYSLRSPLHF
d_gene: .
v_gene: TRBV2
abundance: .
j_gene: TRBJ1-6

CDR3nt: TGTGCCAGTAGTATGGGGGGGCAAGAGACCCAGTACTTC
CDR3aa: CASSMGGQETQYF
d_gene: TRBD2
v_gene: TRBV19
abundance: .
j_gene: TRBJ2-5

CDR3nt: TGTGCCAGCAGCTTTTCGGGGGCTGAAGAAAAACTGTTTTTT
CDR3aa: CASSFSGAEEKLFF
d_gene: .
v_gene: TRBV7-2
abundance: .
j_gene: TRBJ1-4